One sample yielded the 29 T cell receptor beta chains listed below, sequenced in a study of blood T cell repertoires in COVID-19. Sequencing was performed with immunoSEQ multiplex PCR; in TCRdb, only in-frame clones are kept and a portion is missing. Here the sample spans about 160,000 clones, approximately 83% being singletons. Sequenced input: peripheral blood. Receptors originate from a man in his 70s with acute or convalescent COVID-19.

The V and J genes are TRBV11-2 and TRBJ2-7; 10 bases line up with TRBD2. The germline V gene encodes CDR1 SGHAT and CDR2 FQNNGV. With 2 bases clipped from V and 4 bases from J, the junction kept 5 bases outside the gene matches. The CDR3 spans 15 residues. DNA of the CDR3: TGTGCCAGCAGCTTAATACTAGCGGGACAGTACGAGCAGTACTTC. It encodes CASSLILAGQYEQYF.

This clone has only one observation. The chain joins TRBV14 to TRBJ1-6; TRBD1 might be the D (6 bases). CDR1 is SGHDN, CDR2 FVKESK, per germline. V lost 5 bases and J lost 7, with 18 bases in between. The CDR3 extends over 16 amino acids. CDR3 DNA sequence: TGTGCCAGCAGCGAGGGGGTCGGAAGGAAGAATTCACCCCTCCACTTT. Residues: CASSEGVGRKNSPLHF.

This chain uses TRBV6-5 with TRBJ2-7; TRBD2 matches 7 bases. After removal of 6 bases from V and 2 bases from J, the junction contained 4 bases not matched to a gene. The CDR3 runs to 13 residues. Per the germline V gene, CDR1 is MNHEY and CDR2 is SVGAGI. The DNA of the CDR3 is TGTGCCAGCAGGCCTAGCGGAACCTACGAGCAGTACTTC. Encoded protein: CASRPSGTYEQYF.

J is TRBJ2-7 and V is TRBV12-2; TRBD2 was called by the table and not checked on the DNA. TRBV12-2 represents a pseudogene. The CDR3 has 16 residues. CDR3 in DNA: TGTGCAAGTCGCTTGCCCGGGACTAGCGAGACCTACGAGCAGTACTTC. Its translation is CASRLPGTSETYEQYF.

This rearrangement joins TRBV29-1 to TRBJ2-1, with 10 positions matching TRBD1. This CDR3 has 11 residues. The ends lost 7 bases at V and 8 bases at J; junction bases unmatched: 2. CDR1 SQVTM and CDR2 ANQGSEA come from the germline V gene. CDR3 in amino acids: CSAGTGDEQFF. In nucleotides, the CDR3 is TGCAGCGCCGGGACAGGGGATGAGCAGTTCTTC.

The chain is built from TRBV18 and TRBJ2-5, with a tentative D call TRBD1 (5 bases). Looked up from germline, CDR1 is KGHSH and CDR2 is LQKENI. CDR3 length equals 15 residues. Trimming shortened V by 0 bases and J by 4 bases, and 12 bases separated the two germline ends. CDR3 in amino acids: CASSPPQGGRETQYF. CDR3 nucleotide sequence: TGTGCCAGCTCACCACCGCAGGGTGGGCGAGAGACCCAGTACTTC.

The V call is TRBV5-4, the J call TRBJ2-7; 11 bases map to TRBD1. Losses at the gene ends were 0 bases for V and 6 bases for J; bases not matched to a gene: 5. The CDR3 totals 15 residues. In germline, CDR1 is SGHNT, CDR2 YYREEE (reference sequence). CDR3 sequence (DNA): TGTGCCAGCAGCTTGGCGATGGGACAGGGGGTCGAGCAGTACTTC. The encoded protein is CASSLAMGQGVEQYF. The variable domain in full, with the rest retrieved from reference TRBV5-4 and TRBJ2-7, is ETGVTQSPTHLIKTRGQQVTLRCSSQSGHNTVSWYQQALGQGPQFIFQYYREEENGRGNFPPRFSGLQFPNYSSELNVNALELDDSALYLCASSLAMGQGVEQYFGPGTRLTVT.

This chain uses TRBV11-2 with TRBJ2-7, with 7 bases aligning to TRBD1. After removal of 4 bases from V and 2 bases from J, the junction contained 8 bases not matched to a gene. CDR1 and CDR2 (germline): SGHAT, FQNNGV. There are 15 residues in the CDR3. In nucleotides, the CDR3 is TGTGCCAGCAGCTCCGGGGCGACAGGGACCTACGAGCAGTACTTC. Translated: CASSSGATGTYEQYF.

This rearrangement joins TRBV12-3 or TRBV12-4 to TRBJ2-1; 7 bases fit TRBD1. The CDR3 loop spans 13 amino acids. Trimming removed 8 bases from V and 4 bases from J; junction bases left unmatched: 5. The CDR3, as DNA: TGTGCCAGCGCCGAGGGACAGTACAATGAGCAGTTCTTC. This codes for CASAEGQYNEQFF.

The rearrangement links TRBV5-1 to TRBJ2-7; tentatively, D is TRBD1 (5 bases). Trimming took 2 bases from V and 7 from J, leaving 7 bases between them. This CDR3 contains 11 residues. Germline assignment: CDR1 SGHRS and CDR2 YFSETQ. The CDR3 reads CASSLDREQYF. In DNA form, the CDR3 reads TGCGCCAGCAGCTTAGACAGAGAGCAGTACTTC.

The chain employs TRBV18 and TRBJ2-5; no clear D. This CDR3 region has 14 residues. Trimming pared 3 bases from V and 1 base from J, leaving 9 bases between. Germline V gene data show CDR1 as KGHSH and CDR2 as LQKENI. CDR3 nucleotide sequence: TGTGCCAGCTCACCGGTGGCTAGCCAAGAGACCCAGTACTTC. Its protein is CASSPVASQETQYF.

The CDR3 spells CASSFRGPGTGELFF. In DNA, the CDR3 is TGTGCCAGCAGCTTTAGGGGGCCGGGGACCGGGGAGCTGTTTTTT. The chain uses TRBV7-9 and TRBJ2-2, with 7 positions matching TRBD1. Germline V CDR1 and CDR2: SEHNR, FQNEAQ (reference sequence). The CDR3 is 15 residues long. The ends lost 3 bases at V and 5 bases at J; junction bases unmatched: 6.

The CDR3 protein is CSARTGGTGELFF. CDR3 sequence (DNA): TGCAGCGCCCGGACAGGGGGCACCGGGGAGCTGTTTTTT. The rearrangement uses TRBV29-1 and TRBJ2-2, with 10 nucleotides matching TRBD1. V trimming: 7 bases; J trimming: 4 bases; junction bases outside the gene matches: 3. Germline assignment: CDR1 SQVTM and CDR2 ANQGSEA. The CDR3 covers 13 residues.

The chain joins TRBV28 to TRBJ1-2; 7 bases match TRBD1. Trimming cost V 5 bases and J 2 bases; bases outside gene matches: 8. CDR1 is MDHEN and CDR2 is SYDVKM in the germline V gene. The CDR3 totals 15 residues. In nucleotides, the CDR3 is TGTGCCAGCAGTACGCCGACAGGGCTGAACTATGGCTACACCTTC. Translated: CASSTPTGLNYGYTF.

The rearrangement joins TRBV5-1 to TRBJ2-5; a weak D match, TRBD1 (6 bases). Trimming cost V 1 base and J 1 base, with 14 bases left between them. CDR1 and CDR2 (germline): SGHRS, YFSETQ. The length of the CDR3 is 16 residues. The CDR3 reads CASSLRSGTPQETQYF. Written as DNA, the CDR3 is TGCGCCAGCAGCTTGCGTTCCGGGACACCCCAAGAGACCCAGTACTTC. Full variable domain (remainder filled in from reference TRBV5-1 and TRBJ2-5): KAGVTQTPRYLIKTRGQQVTLSCSPISGHRSVSWYQQTPGQGLQFLFEYFSETQRNKGNFPGRFSGRQFSNSRSEMNVSTLELGDSALYLCASSLRSGTPQETQYFGPGTRLLVL.

V is TRBV13 and J is TRBJ2-2; 12 bases match TRBD2. J gave up 1 base and V 5 bases, and 8 bases lay outside the gene matches. Germline V gives CDR1 PRHDT, CDR2 FYEKMQ (reference sequence). CDR3 size: 18 residues. The CDR3 DNA sequence: TGTGCCAGCAGCCCTTGGACTAGCGGGAACCGGAACACCGGGGAGCTGTTTTTT. It yields the protein CASSPWTSGNRNTGELFF.

The chain joins TRBV27 to TRBJ1-1, with D perhaps matching TRBD1 (5 bases). The CDR3 consists of 15 residues. Germline CDR1 reads MNHEY; CDR2 reads SMNVEV (reference sequence). With 2 bases removed from V and 6 bases from J, the gap between germline ends came to 16 bases. CDR3 sequence (DNA): TGTGCCAGCAGTTTAAGTATCCTCACGGGGGCTGAAGCTTTCTTT. Its protein is CASSLSILTGAEAFF.

This chain connects TRBV6-1 to TRBJ1-2; 9 bases agree with TRBD1. CDR1 and CDR2 (germline): MNHNS, SASEGT. The CDR3 has 15 residues. The ends lost 2 bases at V and 4 bases at J; junction bases unmatched: 5. The CDR3 loop reads CASSEWRTGVYGYTF. Written as DNA, the CDR3 is TGTGCCAGCAGTGAATGGAGGACAGGGGTCTATGGCTACACCTTC.

V gene TRBV5-1 combines with J gene TRBJ2-1; TRBD2 aligns across 7 bases. CDR1 and CDR2 (germline): SGHRS, YFSETQ. The CDR3 covers 14 residues. V lost 4 bases, J lost 3 bases, and 4 bases stayed unmatched. In DNA form, the CDR3 reads TGCGCCAGCAGCGTCCCTAGCGGCTACAATGAGCAGTTCTTC. This encodes CASSVPSGYNEQFF.

The gene calls are TRBV4-3 and TRBJ1-4, with a tentative D call TRBD1 (6 bases). CDR1 LGHNA and CDR2 YSLEER come from the germline V gene. Trimming took off 0 bases at V and 5 bases at J, with 13 bases between the two ends. The CDR3 has 16 residues. The CDR3 spells CASSQDTGRGNEKLFF. The CDR3 nucleotides are TGCGCCAGCAGCCAAGATACAGGGCGGGGGAATGAAAAACTGTTTTTT.

The chain recombines TRBV6-5 with TRBJ2-2; tentatively, D is TRBD1 (6 bases). This CDR3 has 14 residues. The V gene's germline CDR1 is MNHEY and CDR2 SVGAGI. The V end lost 6 bases, the J end lost 3 bases, and 11 bases lay between the germline ends. CDR3 residues: CASRRQEYTGELFF. The CDR3 DNA sequence: TGTGCCAGCAGGCGACAGGAGTACACCGGGGAGCTGTTTTTT.

J is TRBJ2-1 and V is TRBV3-1 (or the pseudogene TRBV3-2); 12 positions match TRBD2. V was clipped by 5 bases and J by 0 bases; unmatched bases: 11. Looked up from germline, CDR1 is LGHDT and CDR2 is YNNKEL (reference sequence). CDR3 size: 19 residues. CDR3 DNA: TGTGCCAGCAGCACCCTAGCGGGAGGGCCCGTGGGCTCCTACAATGAGCAGTTCTTC. Protein: CASSTLAGGPVGSYNEQFF.

The table lists this clone with a few counts. This chain joins TRBV11-3 and TRBJ2-1; TRBD2 matches at 10 bases. CDR3 length: 16 amino acids. CDR1 SGHNT and CDR2 YENEEA come from the germline V gene. The V gene end was trimmed by 2 bases and the J gene end by 9 bases; junction bases not matched to a gene: 10. This chain's CDR3 is CASSLTTGGLATEQFF. Written as DNA, the CDR3 is TGTGCCAGCAGCTTAACAACCGGGGGACTAGCGACTGAGCAGTTCTTC.

This chain connects TRBV28 to TRBJ1-5, with 7 bases identical to TRBD1. The germline V gene has CDR1 MDHEN and CDR2 SYDVKM. The J segment lost 6 bases and the V segment lost 7 bases, leaving 6 bases of the junction unmatched. This CDR3 has 13 residues. The CDR3 DNA reads TGTGCCAGCATCGGAGGGGGCTTTCAGCCCCAGCATTTT. Protein: CASIGGGFQPQHF.

This chain connects TRBV18 to TRBJ2-7, with D hard to call. Trimming cost V 1 base and J 2 bases, with 6 bases left between them. The germline CDR1 and CDR2 sequences are KGHSH and LQKENI. This CDR3 contains 13 residues. CDR3 nucleotide sequence: TGTGCCAGCTCACCACGAGCCACCTACGAGCAGTACTTC. Amino acids: CASSPRATYEQYF.

As to this clone: This sample includes further DNA sequences coding for the same CDR3. The chain links TRBV28 to TRBJ1-1; TRBD1 might be the D (5 bases). This CDR3 region has 14 residues. The germline V gene encodes CDR1 MDHEN and CDR2 SYDVKM. V was cut by 3 bases and J by 2 bases, with 10 bases left in between. CDR3 region: CASSFIGVNTEAFF. The DNA of the CDR3 is TGTGCCAGCAGTTTTATAGGGGTTAACACTGAAGCTTTCTTT.

This sequence joins TRBV2 and TRBJ1-5; a weak D match, TRBD1 (6 bases). The germline gives CDR1 SNHLY, CDR2 FYNNEI. The CDR3 runs to 16 residues. V lost 3 bases and J 1 base, leaving 13 bases between the germline ends. The CDR3 protein is CASSEGGRRSNQPQHF. The CDR3 coding sequence is TGTGCCAGCAGTGAGGGGGGGCGCAGGAGCAATCAGCCCCAGCATTTT.

V and J are TRBV3-1 (or the pseudogene TRBV3-2) and TRBJ1-2; possibly TRBD1 for D (6 bases). Trimming cost V 7 bases and J 4 bases, with 13 bases left between them. CDR1 is LGHDT, CDR2 YNNKEL, per germline (reference sequence). The CDR3 spans 13 residues. The CDR3 DNA reads as TGTGCCAGCACCCCAGGGGACCTCTATGGCTACACCTTC. Its translation is CASTPGDLYGYTF.

The CDR3 region has the DNA TGTGCCAGCAGCCAAGATCCCAGGTCCTACGAGCAGTACTTC. Protein: CASSQDPRSYEQYF. This rearrangement joins TRBV14 to TRBJ2-7; the D is unclear. This CDR3 has 14 residues. Germline V gene lookup returns CDR1 SGHDN and CDR2 FVKESK. The V gene lost 0 bases and the J gene lost 1 base, with 7 bases spanning the gap.